Below, one T cell receptor (beta chain) is given with its context. Its antigen remains undetermined. No base-level quality is on record; no much larger clone is a single base apart. The sample originates from a study of blood T cells in healthy people across ages (dated by TCRdb to between 2015 and 2016). Background for the entire study: In model experiments, template switching captured roughly one uniquely barcoded TCR beta cDNA molecule for every two T cells. Age-related changes in TCR beta repertoire diversity were measured in the study by deep sequencing normalized with unique cDNA molecular identifiers. The donors were split into four age groups: young (average around 16 years), middle-aged (about 40), aged (roughly 65) and long-lived (under 90). To avoid experimental bias, donors of different ages were distributed randomly across sequencing lanes. For two donors (one aged 18 to 29 and one aged 80 or older), the study analyzed two additional independent replicas of 1 million unique cDNA reads from the same blood draw.

Donors were 35 to 40 systemically healthy Caucasian individuals from Russia aged roughly 6 to 100 years. Approximately 9.3 milliliters of peripheral blood were drawn from each donor into EDTA-treated Vacutainer tubes. PBMCs were isolated by Ficoll-Paque density-gradient centrifugation, with at least 6.5 million obtained per sample. Total RNA, at least 6 micrograms per sample, was extracted from PBMCs with Trizol reagent. The percentages of naive CD45RAhigh/CD27high T cells were determined by flow cytometry on a PBMC aliquot from every donor. What the study reported, not specific to this receptor: Since profiling was done on bulk unsorted PBMCs, naive and antigen-experienced compartments could not be conclusively compared. Because the CMV infection status of the donors was unknown, age-related changes in expanded clonotypes may potentially have been confounded. Estimates of total diversity from one million sequenced T cells were regarded as lower bounds and underestimates. Observed TCR beta diversity per million T cells fell roughly linearly with age, and a significant reduction was already apparent by age around 39. Compared with the aged group, the long-lived group had more naive CD4+ T cells, fewer expanded clones and increased TCR diversity, suggesting age selection. The percentage of naive T cells measured by flow cytometry correlated strongly with observed TCR beta diversity.

The receptor library was made with 5' RACE. The reads were generated on an Illumina HiSeq 2500. A second PCR of about 6 to 11 cycles was run with a J-beta primer mix and a sample-barcoded 5' primer. A unique molecular identifier was introduced onto each TCR beta cDNA molecule by a template-switch 5' adaptor carrying 12 random nucleotides. At least 3 million CDR3-containing paired-end reads were obtained from each sample. First-strand cDNA synthesis was performed from all RNA using the Mint cDNA synthesis kit, with priming by a TRBC-specific oligonucleotide. Following uracil-DNA glycosylase treatment, all cDNA underwent a first 18-cycle PCR with the universal primers M1SS and BC2_uni_R. From the authors' description of their analysis: For normalization, 1 million high-quality reads were randomly selected from each sample, with every read carrying a distinct molecular identifier. Reads with shared molecular identifiers were discarded instead of being binned into consensus sequences. CDR3 identification, clonotype clustering and error correction used MiTCR with a Q25 quality threshold and the strictest error-elimination algorithm. A nonparametric unseen species model with Euler transformation was used to estimate lower-bound total TCR beta diversity. TCRdb trimmed the raw reads at Q25, called clones with MiXCR and kept productive beta chains. Entries are consolidated by CDR3 protein sequence, retaining the most common genes and DNA. These V and J calls derive from TCRdb rather than the authors' analysis. Counted in this sample were around 800,000 distinct CDR3 sequences; around two fifths of them appeared once. The ten largest clonotypes hold about 19% of the sample.

From the cysteine up to the phenylalanine, the CDR3 has a length of 18 residues. Only the CDR3 part of the read is kept: 54 bases, read in frame from the first base. CDR1 and CDR2 are drawn from the germline V gene: LGHNA, YSLEER. V lost 0 bases and J lost 4 bases, and the count of bases not matched to a germline gene is 10. The specimen sequenced was blood. The receptor's source is a man aged 55 to 69 in good health. This receptor chain uses TRBV4-3 and TRBJ2-1, with 9 bases aligning to TRBD2. The DNA sequence reads TGCGCCAGCAGCCAAGATCGCAGTTGGGCGGGGGGGTACAATGAGCAGTTCTTC. It encodes CASSQDRSWAGGYNEQFF.